This T cell receptor beta chain is from a study of T cell responses to AZD1222 COVID-19 vaccine (dated by TCRdb to the early 2020s). Broadly, across the study: A total of more than 230 trial participants underwent TCR sequencing, of whom roughly 210 had received two doses of AZD1222 and about 26 had received two doses of the MenACWY control vaccine. Enrollment into the trials was organized by age into subgroups of 18-55, 56-69 and 70-plus years, and those subgroups contained roughly 150, 30 and 60 TCR-sequenced participants, respectively.

This sample's time point label indicates: baseline before first vaccination. What the treatment or condition label conveys for this sample: meningococcal conjugate vaccine given as trial control. Vaccinee samples came from UK trials COV001 and COV002, including a single-blind randomized controlled phase 2/3 trial of AZD1222 (ChAdOx1 nCoV-19) in healthy adults. For TCRbeta chain sequencing, PBMC samples from trial participants were taken at day 0 and at day 28 after the second dose. Spanning cysteine to phenylalanine, the CDR3 consists of 13 amino acids. CDR3 DNA is the only sequence kept; it has 39 bases, read in frame from the first base. Trimming removed 7 bases from V and 8 bases from J, leaving 15 bases between the germline ends. The CDR3 regions of human TCRbeta chains were subjected to immunosequencing. The paper's data handling went like this. TCRs in the repertoires were compared against a reference library of SARS-CoV-2-specific TCRs that had been generated with the MIRA antigen-specificity platform. Breadth meant the fraction of unique TCRs that were SARS-CoV-2-associated, whereas depth meant the fraction of total T cells that were SARS-CoV-2-associated. Each spike-specific TCR was assigned to its reactive spike region and to a CD4 or CD8 class using the MIRA data. Log10-transformed breadth and depth values were compared by one-way ANOVA with Sidak's multiple comparisons tests. The clones in this table, taken by TCRdb from immuneACCESS, are in-frame only. Not every clone is retained; where verified, under half of the shortfall comes from an unresolved V gene, and the cause of the rest is unknown. V, J and clone size reflect that table, while D and trimming were determined from the DNA. Present in this sample are some 150,000 clones, about 93% of which were seen just once. Less than 3.5% of the sample is in the top ten clones.

Notes on this clone: Its antigen remains undetermined. No base qualities exist here, and no much larger clone lies one base off it.

Broad study findings and their caveats: Epitopes outside the regions mutated in the B.1.351 and B.1.1.7 variants were reportedly recognized by nearly half of the unique spike-specific TCRs. Participants were mostly white British, with more females than males. The authors suggested clonal diversity may have been underestimated. Conclusions about previously exposed vaccinees are limited, since just six AZD1222 recipients were seropositive for SARS-CoV-2 at baseline. No day 14 peak-response samples were available, so repertoires were characterized only after the peak T cell response. After two AZD1222 doses, both the breadth and the depth of spike-specific TCRs were significantly higher than at day 0 and than in MenACWY recipients. In the small 56-69-year group, the increase in depth fell short of significance, most likely because of low power. The whole spike protein was spanned by vaccine-associated CD4 TCRs, and dominant responses were seen in regions 160-218 and 743-854.

This sample comprised peripheral blood, obtained on day 0 of MenACWY control vaccination. The rearrangement combines TRBV12-3 or TRBV12-4 with TRBJ1-5, with no confidently assigned D gene. The receptor comes from an adult in good health. The DNA sequence is given as TGTGCCAGCACTTATGCAAAAGTTGAGCCCCAGCATTTT. Its product reads: CASTYAKVEPQHF.